The 15 T cell receptor beta chains reported below all come from one sample, sequenced in a study of siplizumab effects on memory and regulatory T cells. Sequencing used immunoSEQ multiplex PCR; TCRdb keeps in-frame clones, though not all of them. The profile shows over 60,000 clones, roughly nine tenths of them singletons. Sequencing was performed on CD8+ T cells sorted from blood. All receptors come from a human donor in good health.

This chain's CDR3 is CASSGMAWVDEQYF. CDR3 bases: TGTGCCAGCAGCGGGATGGCTTGGGTAGACGAGCAGTACTTC. The chain joins TRBV5-6 to TRBJ2-7; D gene unclear. The germline CDR1 and CDR2 sequences are SGHDT and YYEEEE. The CDR3 consists of 14 residues. V lost 4 bases and J lost 5, with 16 bases in between.

The chain employs TRBV19 and TRBJ1-2; D unresolved. Per the germline V gene, CDR1 is LNHDA and CDR2 is SQIVND (reference sequence). Trimming left V 3 bases short and J 8 bases short, with 10 bases between. CDR3 length: 12 amino acids. CDR3 DNA sequence: TGTGCCAGTAGTATGGACGGGTTAGGCTACACCTTC. This codes for CASSMDGLGYTF.

The V gene is TRBV29-1, the J gene TRBJ1-2; the D gene is possibly TRBD1 (5 bases). This CDR3 spans 10 amino acids. Germline V lookup: CDR1 SQVTM, CDR2 ANQGSEA. The CDR3 protein is CADGGYGYTF. CDR3 nucleotides: TGCGCGGACGGGGGATATGGCTACACCTTC. Drawing the rest from reference TRBV29-1 and TRBJ1-2, the complete variable domain is SAVISQKPSRDICQRGTSLTIQCQVDSQVTMMFWYRQQPGQSLTLIATANQGSEATYESGFVIDKFPISRPNLTFSTLTVSNMSPEDSSIYLCADGGYGYTFGSGTRLTVV.

This rearrangement joins TRBV2 to TRBJ2-7, with 11 nucleotides matching TRBD1. Trimming removed 3 bases from V and 3 bases from J; junction bases left unmatched: 4. The CDR3 extends over 15 amino acids. CDR1 and CDR2 from the germline V gene are SNHLY and FYNNEI. CDR3 coding DNA: TGTGCCAGCAGTGAGGGTGGGACAGGGGGCTACGAGCAGTACTTC. Its translation: CASSEGGTGGYEQYF. The whole variable domain, filled in from reference TRBV2 and TRBJ2-7, reads EPEVTQTPSHQVTQMGQEVILRCVPISNHLYFYWYRQILGQKVEFLVSFYNNEISEKSEIFDDQFSVERPDGSNFTLKIRSTKLEDSAMYFCASSEGGTGGYEQYFGPGTRLTVT.

The J gene is TRBJ2-7, the V gene TRBV6-1; no firm D call. CDR1 and CDR2 from the germline V gene are MNHNS and SASEGT. Trimming removed 1 base at V and 2 bases at J, with 9 bases between. This CDR3 is built from 14 residues. The CDR3 sequence is CASSEVGITYEQYF. Here the CDR3 DNA reads TGTGCCAGCAGTGAAGTGGGGATCACCTACGAGCAGTACTTC.

The chain recombines TRBV27 with TRBJ2-2; D remains unclear. Looked up from germline, CDR1 is MNHEY and CDR2 is SMNVEV (reference sequence). This CDR3 comprises 17 residues. V was cut by 5 bases and J by 1 base, with 17 bases left in between. CDR3 amino acids: CASSPFANDLNTGELFF. The CDR3 region has the DNA TGTGCCAGCAGTCCATTCGCTAACGACTTGAACACCGGGGAGCTGTTTTTT.

The rearrangement uses TRBV5-1 and TRBJ1-2; 8 bases match TRBD1. V dropped 5 bases and J dropped 4; count of bases not matched to a gene: 7. CDR3 length: 14 residues. Germline V gene sequence: CDR1 SGHRS, CDR2 YFSETQ. The CDR3 nucleotides are TGCGCCAGCAGGGATACCGGGACAGGCTATGGCTACACCTTC. Amino acids: CASRDTGTGYGYTF.

Notes on this clone: The same CDR3 also results from other DNA sequences found in this sample. V is TRBV4-1 and J is TRBJ2-7; D not certain. Germline CDR1 MGHRA, CDR2 YSYEKL. V was trimmed by 1 base and J by 3 bases, leaving 7 bases between them. The CDR3 contains 13 residues. The CDR3 spells CASSQGDGYEQYF. CDR3 bases: TGCGCCAGCAGCCAAGGAGACGGCTACGAGCAGTACTTC.

The V gene is TRBV7-9, the J gene TRBJ2-5; maybe TRBD2 (5 bases). V was clipped by 1 base and J by 4 bases, with 7 bases between them. The V gene's germline CDR1 is SEHNR and CDR2 FQNEAQ (reference sequence). The CDR3 is 13 residues long. This chain's CDR3 is CASSLGLSETQYF. DNA for the CDR3: TGTGCCAGCAGCTTAGGACTATCAGAGACCCAGTACTTC.

CDR3 amino acids: CASSEASGGVVSYNEQFF. As DNA, the CDR3 is TGTGCCAGCAGTGAGGCTAGCGGGGGGGTGGTGTCCTACAATGAGCAGTTCTTC. The chain links TRBV2 to TRBJ2-1; 12 positions match TRBD2. Germline V lookup: CDR1 SNHLY, CDR2 FYNNEI. The CDR3 extends over 18 amino acids. V lost 3 bases, J lost 1 base, and 7 bases stayed unmatched.

The chain uses TRBV7-2 and TRBJ1-2; no reliable D call. V was cut by 6 bases and J by 8 bases, with 16 bases left in between. CDR1 is SGHTA and CDR2 is FQGNSA in the germline V gene. This CDR3 comprises 13 residues. The CDR3 loop reads CASSFVGGAGYTF. DNA of the CDR3: TGTGCCAGCAGTTTCGTCGGAGGTGCCGGCTACACCTTC.

This sequence joins TRBV21-1 and TRBJ2-1; TRBD2, as called in the table, went unchecked against the DNA. TRBV21-1 is reported as a pseudogene. The CDR3 covers 18 residues. CDR3 loop: CASSKGGTSDNSYNEQFF. The CDR3 DNA is TGTGCCAGCAGCAAAGGCGGGACTAGCGACAATTCCTACAATGAGCAGTTCTTC.

This clone was recorded once. The V and J genes are TRBV30 and TRBJ1-2, with D unresolved. The CDR3 extends over 14 amino acids. In germline, CDR1 is GTSNPN, CDR2 SVGIG (reference sequence). Trimming left V 6 bases short and J 6 bases short, with 20 bases between. CDR3 coding DNA: TGTGCCTGTCCTCCGGGCCGAAGTTCCAATGGCTACACCTTC. It encodes CACPPGRSSNGYTF. The whole variable domain, remainder taken from reference TRBV30 and TRBJ1-2, is SQTIHQWPATLVQPVGSPLSLECTVEGTSNPNLYWYRQAAGRGLQLLFYSVGIGQISSEVPQNLSASRPQDRQFILSSKKLLLSDSGFYLCACPPGRSSNGYTFGSGTRLTVV.

The V gene is TRBV12-5, the J gene TRBJ2-7, with 9 bases identical to TRBD2. CDR1 is LGHNT, CDR2 FRNRAP, per germline. The CDR3 is made up of 14 amino acids. After removal of 6 bases from V and 5 bases from J, the junction contained 8 bases not matched to a gene. The CDR3 loop reads CASGRGGESNEQYF. The CDR3, as DNA: TGTGCTAGTGGCCGCGGGGGGGAGAGTAACGAGCAGTACTTC. The variable domain in full, completed from reference TRBV12-5 and TRBJ2-7, reads DARVTQTPRHKVTEMGQEVTMRCQPILGHNTVFWYRQTMMQGLELLAYFRNRAPLDDSGMPKDRFSAEMPDATLATLKIQPSEPRDSAVYFCASGRGGESNEQYFGPGTRLTVT.

The V and J genes are TRBV19 and TRBJ1-2; D might be TRBD1 (6 bases). Germline V gives CDR1 LNHDA, CDR2 SQIVND (reference sequence). CDR3 length: 12 residues. V dropped 10 bases and J dropped 2 bases, with 11 bases sitting between them. The CDR3 bases are TGTGCCACCCAACAGGGAAACTATGGCTACACCTTC. Translation gives CATQQGNYGYTF.